This section outlines one TCR beta chain sequence together with its context. Its antigen specificity is not known. No per-base quality is available; no much larger clone lies one base away. This sample was taken from a study of T-cell reconstitution after alpha-beta-depleted transplantation in children (dated by TCRdb to between 2015 and 2016). With regard to the full study: Using TCR repertoire profiling, the study followed T-cell immune reconstitution in a quantitative way in children after TCRalphabeta/CD19-depleted allogeneic hematopoietic cell transplantation.

What the research found in general, with its limitations: About two months after transplant, the apparently early recovery of alphabetaT-cell counts reportedly depended on just several hundred clones that had expanded rapidly and came from non-depleted graft cells. Over subsequent months, a decline in hyperexpanded clone frequencies was noted, and after one year, T-cell counts and TCRbeta diversity were mostly ascribed to newly produced T cells. In some patients, the high TCRbeta diversity seen at day 60 was put down to recipient T cells and intrathymic progenitors that had survived conditioning.

The library was obtained by PCR. For sequencing, an Illumina HiSeq 2500 was employed. To normalize quantification of the TCRbeta repertoire, the TCR libraries were built with molecular barcoding that relied on unique molecular identifiers. The public reads were run again by TCRdb, first through fastp at Q25 and then through MiXCR, and only productive beta chains were kept. Every distinct CDR3 protein forms one entry, paired with its most common genes and DNA. Counted in this sample were 700,000 to 950,000 distinct CDR3 sequences; around 15% of them appeared once. Together, the top ten hold under 6% of the sample. Its CDR3 holds 15 amino acids, cysteine through phenylalanine. Of the read, only the CDR3 DNA is kept; its 45 bases are in frame from base 1. Looking up the germline V gene yields CDR1 MGHRA and CDR2 YSYEKL. The germline ends are 11 bases apart after V is trimmed by 0 bases and J by 3 bases.

The label giving this sample's treatment or condition can be read as: allogeneic hematopoietic cell transplantation with graft depleted of TCRalphabeta T cells and CD19 B cells. Transplant recipients were children who received TCRalphabeta/CD19-depleted allogeneic hematopoietic cell grafts. The rearrangement joined TRBV4-1 to TRBJ1-1; TRBD1 is a weak D gene call, 5 bases matching. The receptor's source is a male patient younger than 18 who had a stem cell transplant for acute lymphoblastic leukemia, so the T cells may come from the graft donor. Material: PBMCs, mostly from graft donor cells, obtained 360 days after TCRalphabeta/CD19-depleted stem cell transplant. The CDR3 in this case is CASSQDGGGDTEAFF. The sequenced DNA: TGCGCCAGCAGCCAAGATGGGGGAGGGGACACTGAAGCTTTCTTT.